This TCR beta chain derives from a study of blood T cell repertoires in COVID-19. With V trimmed by 5 bases and J by 6 bases, 7 bases remained unmatched. CDR1 is KGHSH, CDR2 LQKENI, per germline. The CDR3 extends over 15 amino acids. The method was immunoSEQ multiplex PCR; TCRdb's version includes in-frame clones alone and lacks a portion of them. The table includes about 50,000 clones, 81% detected once. V and J are TRBV18 and TRBJ2-1; TRBD2 matches 10 bases. The clonotype originates from a woman of 80 years or more with COVID-19, enrolled during active disease. The specimen sequenced was peripheral blood. Here the CDR3 reads CASSTLAGDGNEQFF. CDR3 bases: TGTGCCAGCTCAACGCTAGCGGGAGACGGCAATGAGCAGTTCTTC.